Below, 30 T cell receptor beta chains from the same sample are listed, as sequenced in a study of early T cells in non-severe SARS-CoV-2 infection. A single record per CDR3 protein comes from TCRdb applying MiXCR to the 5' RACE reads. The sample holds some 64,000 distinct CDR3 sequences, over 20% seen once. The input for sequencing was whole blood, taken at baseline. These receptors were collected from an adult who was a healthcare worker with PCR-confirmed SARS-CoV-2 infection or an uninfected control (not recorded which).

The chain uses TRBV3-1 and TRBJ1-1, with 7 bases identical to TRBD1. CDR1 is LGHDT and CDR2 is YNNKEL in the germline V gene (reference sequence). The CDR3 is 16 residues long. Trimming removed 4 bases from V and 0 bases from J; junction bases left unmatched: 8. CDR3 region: CASSPKGAVLNTEAFF. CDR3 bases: TGTGCCAGCAGCCCTAAGGGGGCCGTTCTGAACACTGAAGCTTTCTTT.

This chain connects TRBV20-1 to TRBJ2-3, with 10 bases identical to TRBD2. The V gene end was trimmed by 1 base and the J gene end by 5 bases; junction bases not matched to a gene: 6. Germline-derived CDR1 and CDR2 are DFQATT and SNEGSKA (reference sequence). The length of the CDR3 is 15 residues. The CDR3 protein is CSARGLAGRGDTQYF. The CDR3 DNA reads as TGCAGTGCTAGAGGACTAGCGGGCCGGGGAGATACGCAGTATTTT.

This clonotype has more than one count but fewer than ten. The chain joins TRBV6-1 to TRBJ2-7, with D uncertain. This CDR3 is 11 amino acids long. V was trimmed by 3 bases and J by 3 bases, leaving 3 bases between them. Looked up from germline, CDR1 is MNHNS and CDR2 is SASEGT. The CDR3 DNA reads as TGTGCCAGCAGTGACCACTACGAGCAGTACTTC. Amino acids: CASSDHYEQYF.

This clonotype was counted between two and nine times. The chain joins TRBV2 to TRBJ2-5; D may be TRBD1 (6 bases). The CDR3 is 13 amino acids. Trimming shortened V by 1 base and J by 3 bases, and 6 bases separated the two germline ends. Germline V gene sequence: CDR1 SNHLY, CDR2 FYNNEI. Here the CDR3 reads CASSEGQEETQYF. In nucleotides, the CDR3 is TGTGCCAGCAGTGAAGGACAGGAAGAGACCCAGTACTTC.

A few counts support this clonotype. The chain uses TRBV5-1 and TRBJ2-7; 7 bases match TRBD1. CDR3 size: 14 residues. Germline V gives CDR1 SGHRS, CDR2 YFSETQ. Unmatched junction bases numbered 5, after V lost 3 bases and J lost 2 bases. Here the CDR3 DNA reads TGCGCCAGCAGCTACCGGGACAGCACCTACGAGCAGTACTTC. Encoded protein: CASSYRDSTYEQYF.

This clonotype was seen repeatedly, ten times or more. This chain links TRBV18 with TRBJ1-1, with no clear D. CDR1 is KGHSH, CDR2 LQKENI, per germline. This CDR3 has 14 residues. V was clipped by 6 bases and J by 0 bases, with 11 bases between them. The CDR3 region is CASSLPNMNTEAFF. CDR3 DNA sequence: TGTGCCAGCTCTCTACCTAACATGAACACTGAAGCTTTCTTT.

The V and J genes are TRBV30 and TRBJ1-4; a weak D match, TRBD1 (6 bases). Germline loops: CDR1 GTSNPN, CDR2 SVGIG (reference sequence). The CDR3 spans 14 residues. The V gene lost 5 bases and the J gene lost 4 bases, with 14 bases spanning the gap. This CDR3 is CAWARQVVNEKLFF. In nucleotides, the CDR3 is TGTGCCTGGGCCCGACAGGTCGTTAATGAAAAACTGTTTTTT.

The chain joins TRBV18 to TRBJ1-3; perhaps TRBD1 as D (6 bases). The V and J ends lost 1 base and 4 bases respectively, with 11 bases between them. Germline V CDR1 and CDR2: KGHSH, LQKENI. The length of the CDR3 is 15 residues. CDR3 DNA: TGTGCCAGCTCACCACAACCGGGACAAGGAAACACCATATATTTT. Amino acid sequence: CASSPQPGQGNTIYF.

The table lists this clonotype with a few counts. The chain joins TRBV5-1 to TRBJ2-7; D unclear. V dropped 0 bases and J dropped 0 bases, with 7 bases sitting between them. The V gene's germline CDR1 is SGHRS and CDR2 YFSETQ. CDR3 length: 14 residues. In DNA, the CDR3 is TGCGCCAGCAGCTTGGAGTACAGCTCCTACGAGCAGTACTTC. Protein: CASSLEYSSYEQYF.

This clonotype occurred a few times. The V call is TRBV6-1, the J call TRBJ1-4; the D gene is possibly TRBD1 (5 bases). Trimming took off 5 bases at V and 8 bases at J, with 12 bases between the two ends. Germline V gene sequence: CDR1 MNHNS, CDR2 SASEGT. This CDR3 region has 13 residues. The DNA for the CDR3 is TGTGCCAGCAGTAGGGTAGGGGACGAAAAACTGTTTTTT. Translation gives CASSRVGDEKLFF.

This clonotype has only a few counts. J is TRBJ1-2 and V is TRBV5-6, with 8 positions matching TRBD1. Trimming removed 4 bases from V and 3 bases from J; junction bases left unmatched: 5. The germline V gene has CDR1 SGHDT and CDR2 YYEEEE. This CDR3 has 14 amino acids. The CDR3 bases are TGTGCCAGCAGCCTACAACAGGGGGACTATGGCTACACCTTC. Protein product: CASSLQQGDYGYTF.

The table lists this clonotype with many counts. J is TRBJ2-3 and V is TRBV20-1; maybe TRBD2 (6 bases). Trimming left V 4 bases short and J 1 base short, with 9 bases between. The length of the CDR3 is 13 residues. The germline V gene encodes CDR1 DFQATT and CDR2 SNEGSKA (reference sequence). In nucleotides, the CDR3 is TGCAGTGCTACCTCTAGCGGCACAGATACGCAGTATTTT. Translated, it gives CSATSSGTDTQYF.

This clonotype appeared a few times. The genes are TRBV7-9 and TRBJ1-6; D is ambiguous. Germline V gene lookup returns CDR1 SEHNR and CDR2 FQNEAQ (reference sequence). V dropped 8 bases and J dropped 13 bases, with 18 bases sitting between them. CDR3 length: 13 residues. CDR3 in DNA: TGTGCCAGCTCAAAGGAGAGTGGCGGGCCCCTCCACTTT. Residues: CASSKESGGPLHF.

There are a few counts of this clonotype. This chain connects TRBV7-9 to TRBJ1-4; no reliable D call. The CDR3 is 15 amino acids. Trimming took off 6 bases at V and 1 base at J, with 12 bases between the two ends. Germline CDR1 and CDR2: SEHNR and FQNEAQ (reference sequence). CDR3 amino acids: CASSRQSGTNEKLFF. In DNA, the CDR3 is TGTGCCAGCAGTCGCCAAAGTGGAACTAATGAAAAACTGTTTTTT.

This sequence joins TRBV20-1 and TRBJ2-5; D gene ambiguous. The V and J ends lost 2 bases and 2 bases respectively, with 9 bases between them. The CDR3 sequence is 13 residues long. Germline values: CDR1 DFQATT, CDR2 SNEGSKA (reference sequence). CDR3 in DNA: TGCAGTGCTAGAAGTGAGCAGCAAGAGACCCAGTACTTC. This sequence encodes CSARSEQQETQYF.

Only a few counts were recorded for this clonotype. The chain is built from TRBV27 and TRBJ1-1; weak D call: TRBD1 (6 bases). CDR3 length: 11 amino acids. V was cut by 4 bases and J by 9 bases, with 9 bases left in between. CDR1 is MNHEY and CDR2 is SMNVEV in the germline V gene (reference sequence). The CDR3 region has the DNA TGTGCCAGCAGTTACAGGGCCCAAGCTTTCTTT. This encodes CASSYRAQAFF.

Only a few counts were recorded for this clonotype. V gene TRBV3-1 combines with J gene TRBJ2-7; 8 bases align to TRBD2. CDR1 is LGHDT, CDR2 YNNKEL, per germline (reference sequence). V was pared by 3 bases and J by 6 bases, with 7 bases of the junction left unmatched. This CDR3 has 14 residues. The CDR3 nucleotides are TGTGCCAGCAGCCACGGGACTAGTCGGGGCGAGCAGTACTTC. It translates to CASSHGTSRGEQYF.

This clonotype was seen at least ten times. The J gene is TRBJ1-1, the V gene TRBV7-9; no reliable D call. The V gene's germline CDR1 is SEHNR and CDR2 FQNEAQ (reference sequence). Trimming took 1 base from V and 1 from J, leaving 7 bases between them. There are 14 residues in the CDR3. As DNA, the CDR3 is TGTGCCAGCAGCTTAGGTCAGACGAACACTGAAGCTTTCTTT. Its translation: CASSLGQTNTEAFF.

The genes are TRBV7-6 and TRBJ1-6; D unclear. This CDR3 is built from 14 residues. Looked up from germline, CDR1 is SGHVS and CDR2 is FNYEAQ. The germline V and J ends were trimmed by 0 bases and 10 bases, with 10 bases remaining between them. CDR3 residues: CASSLASAGSPLHF. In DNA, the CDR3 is TGTGCCAGCAGCTTAGCGTCGGCAGGCTCACCCCTCCACTTT. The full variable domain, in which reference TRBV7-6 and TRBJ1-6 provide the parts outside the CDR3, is GAGVSQSPRYKVTKRGQDVALRCDPISGHVSLYWYRQALGQGPEFLTYFNYEAQQDKSGLPNDRFSAERPEGSISTLTIQRTEQRDSAMYRCASSLASAGSPLHFGNGTRLTVT.

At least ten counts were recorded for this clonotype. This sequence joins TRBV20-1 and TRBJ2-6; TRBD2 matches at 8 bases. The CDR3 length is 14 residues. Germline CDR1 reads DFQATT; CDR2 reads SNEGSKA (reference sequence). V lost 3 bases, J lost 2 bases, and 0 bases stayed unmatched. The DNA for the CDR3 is TGCAGTGCTAGGCGGGGGGCTGGGGCCAACGTCCTGACTTTC. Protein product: CSARRGAGANVLTF.

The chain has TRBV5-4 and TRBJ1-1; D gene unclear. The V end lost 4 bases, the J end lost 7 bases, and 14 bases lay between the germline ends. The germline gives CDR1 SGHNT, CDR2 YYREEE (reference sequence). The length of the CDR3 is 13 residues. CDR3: CASSQDPSGEAFF. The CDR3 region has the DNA TGTGCCAGCAGCCAGGACCCCTCCGGTGAAGCTTTCTTT.

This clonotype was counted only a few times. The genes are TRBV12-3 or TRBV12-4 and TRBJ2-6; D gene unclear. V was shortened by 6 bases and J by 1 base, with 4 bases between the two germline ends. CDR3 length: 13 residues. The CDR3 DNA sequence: TGTGCCAGCAGGGCATCTGGGGCCAACGTCCTGACTTTC. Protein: CASRASGANVLTF.

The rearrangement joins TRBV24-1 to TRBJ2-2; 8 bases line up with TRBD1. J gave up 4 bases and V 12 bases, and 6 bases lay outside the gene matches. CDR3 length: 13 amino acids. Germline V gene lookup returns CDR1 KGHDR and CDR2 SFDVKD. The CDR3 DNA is TGTGCCGCTGGACAGGGTAGCACCGGGGAGCTGTTTTTT. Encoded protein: CAAGQGSTGELFF.

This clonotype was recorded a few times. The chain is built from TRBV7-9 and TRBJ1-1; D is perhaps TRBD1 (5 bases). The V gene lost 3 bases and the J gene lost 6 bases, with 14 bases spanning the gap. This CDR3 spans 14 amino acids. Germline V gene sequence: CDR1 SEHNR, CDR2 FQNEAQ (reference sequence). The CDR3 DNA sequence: TGTGCCAGCAGCTTCTCTACGGGGACCCCTGAAGCTTTCTTT. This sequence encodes CASSFSTGTPEAFF. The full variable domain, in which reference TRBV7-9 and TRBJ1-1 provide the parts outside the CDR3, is DTGVSQNPRHKITKRGQNVTFRCDPISEHNRLYWYRQTLGQGPEFLTYFQNEAQLEKSRLLSDRFSAERPKGSFSTLEIQRTEQGDSAMYLCASSFSTGTPEAFFGQGTRLTVV.

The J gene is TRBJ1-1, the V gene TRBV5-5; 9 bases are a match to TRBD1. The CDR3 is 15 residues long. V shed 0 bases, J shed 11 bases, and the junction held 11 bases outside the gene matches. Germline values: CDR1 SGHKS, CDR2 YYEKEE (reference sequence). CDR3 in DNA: TGTGCCAGCAGCTTGGCCCAGGGGACAGGGAGGCGGGCTTTCTTT. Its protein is CASSLAQGTGRRAFF.

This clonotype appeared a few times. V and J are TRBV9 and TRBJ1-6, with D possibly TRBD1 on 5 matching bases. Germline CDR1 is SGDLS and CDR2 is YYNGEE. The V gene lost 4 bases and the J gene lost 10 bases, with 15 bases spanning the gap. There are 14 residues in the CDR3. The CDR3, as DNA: TGTGCCAGCAGCCCTTTGACAGATATATCACCCCTCCACTTT. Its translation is CASSPLTDISPLHF.

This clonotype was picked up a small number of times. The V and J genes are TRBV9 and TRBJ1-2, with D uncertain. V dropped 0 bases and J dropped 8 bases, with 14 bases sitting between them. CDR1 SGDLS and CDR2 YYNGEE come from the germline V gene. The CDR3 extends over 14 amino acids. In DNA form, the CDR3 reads TGTGCCAGCAGCGTAGGAGGTAATCGGCAGGGCTACACCTTC. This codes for CASSVGGNRQGYTF.

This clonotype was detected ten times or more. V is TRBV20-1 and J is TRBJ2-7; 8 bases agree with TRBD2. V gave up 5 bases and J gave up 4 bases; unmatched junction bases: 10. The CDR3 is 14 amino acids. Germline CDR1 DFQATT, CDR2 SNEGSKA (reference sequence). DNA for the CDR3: TGCAGTGCTCTTTCCGGGACTAGTACATACGAGCAGTACTTC. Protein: CSALSGTSTYEQYF.

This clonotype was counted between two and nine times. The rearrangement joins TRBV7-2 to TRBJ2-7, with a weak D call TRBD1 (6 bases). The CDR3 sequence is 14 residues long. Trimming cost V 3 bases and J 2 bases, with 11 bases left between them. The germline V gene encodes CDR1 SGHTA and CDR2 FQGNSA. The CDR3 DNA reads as TGTGCCAGCAGCTTGTTTCGGACAGCCTACGAGCAGTACTTC. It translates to CASSLFRTAYEQYF.

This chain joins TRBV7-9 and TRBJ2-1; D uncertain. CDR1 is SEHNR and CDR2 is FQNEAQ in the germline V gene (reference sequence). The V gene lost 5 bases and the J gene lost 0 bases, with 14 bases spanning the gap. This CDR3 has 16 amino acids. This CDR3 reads CASSPRGVRSYNEQFF. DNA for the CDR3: TGTGCCAGCAGCCCCCGAGGAGTTCGCTCCTACAATGAGCAGTTCTTC.